The 20 T cell receptor beta chains presented below share a single source sample, sequenced in a study of T cell responses to AZD1222 COVID-19 vaccine. Measured with immunoSEQ multiplex PCR; TCRdb has only the in-frame clones, and not every one. The repertoire has 120,000 or so clones, around 88% of them found once; the top ten carry about 5%. The sequencing here drew on peripheral blood, taken on day 0 of AZD1222 vaccination. The receptors derive from an adult in good health.

The chain is built from TRBV7-2 and TRBJ1-2; 12 bases line up with TRBD1. In germline, CDR1 is SGHTA, CDR2 FQGNSA. V dropped 4 bases and J dropped 0; count of bases not matched to a gene: 9. This CDR3 has 18 amino acids. The CDR3, as DNA: TGTGCCAGCAGCTCTCCCGGGACAGGGGGCGCAGCTAACTATGGCTACACCTTC. This translates into CASSSPGTGGAANYGYTF. Using reference TRBV7-2 and TRBJ1-2 for the parts outside the CDR3, the full variable domain is GAGVSQSPSNKVTEKGKDVELRCDPISGHTALYWYRQSLGQGLEFLIYFQGNSAPDKSGLPSDRFSAERTGGSVSTLTIQRTQQEDSAVYLCASSSPGTGGAANYGYTFGSGTRLTVV.

The chain combines TRBV3-1 (or the pseudogene TRBV3-2) with TRBJ1-6, with D possibly matching TRBD1 (6 bases). Trimming stripped 2 bases from V and 7 bases from J, with 12 bases between. CDR3 length equals 15 residues. From germline, CDR1 is LGHDT and CDR2 YNNKEL (reference sequence). The CDR3 DNA sequence: TGTGCCAGCAGCCAATTACAGGGAGGAAATTCACCCCTCCACTTT. Translating gives CASSQLQGGNSPLHF.

The V call is TRBV28, the J call TRBJ2-7; 8 bases are a match to TRBD1. Germline lookup yields CDR1 MDHEN and CDR2 SYDVKM. The length of the CDR3 is 15 residues. The ends lost 6 bases at V and 1 base at J; junction bases unmatched: 8. This CDR3 reads CASSSAGTGSYEQYF. CDR3 nucleotides: TGTGCCAGCAGCTCCGCCGGGACAGGTTCCTACGAGCAGTACTTC.

The chain has TRBV7-9 and TRBJ1-1; 7 bases are a match to TRBD1. This CDR3 is built from 15 residues. CDR1 and CDR2 from the germline V gene are SEHNR and FQNEAQ (reference sequence). Trimming at V came to 4 bases and at J to 0 bases, leaving 5 bases not matched to a gene. Written as DNA, the CDR3 is TGTGCCAGCAGCTGGTGGGGACAGATGAACACTGAAGCTTTCTTT. Residues: CASSWWGQMNTEAFF. Complete variable domain (other parts from reference TRBV7-9 and TRBJ1-1): DTGVSQNPRHKITKRGQNVTFRCDPISEHNRLYWYRQTLGQGPEFLTYFQNEAQLEKSRLLSDRFSAERPKGSFSTLEIQRTEQGDSAMYLCASSWWGQMNTEAFFGQGTRLTVV.

Only one count was recorded for this clone. The chain recombines TRBV27 with TRBJ1-2; 9 bases agree with TRBD1. Germline-derived CDR1 and CDR2 are MNHEY and SMNVEV (reference sequence). The CDR3 spans 16 residues. Trimming removed 3 bases from V and 1 base from J; junction bases left unmatched: 6. CDR3 nucleotides: TGTGCCAGCAGTTTTACAGGGGGCCCTTATAACTATGGCTACACCTTC. Protein product: CASSFTGGPYNYGYTF.

The gene calls are TRBV4-1 and TRBJ2-2, with TRBD2 identical over 9 bases. Trimming removed 1 base from V and 4 bases from J; junction bases left unmatched: 4. This CDR3 comprises 16 residues. In germline, CDR1 is MGHRA, CDR2 YSYEKL. CDR3 bases: TGCGCCAGCAGCCAAGGTCTAGCGGGGAGCACCGGGGAGCTGTTTTTT. Protein product: CASSQGLAGSTGELFF.

This clone was found once. The gene calls are TRBV5-1 and TRBJ2-1; no definite D call. The CDR3 sequence is 13 residues long. V was cut by 0 bases and J by 7 bases, with 8 bases left in between. CDR1 is SGHRS, CDR2 YFSETQ, per germline. In nucleotides, the CDR3 is TGCGCCAGCAGCTTGGGTTCGGTGAATGAGCAGTTCTTC. This translates into CASSLGSVNEQFF.

This chain links TRBV19 with TRBJ1-1; D not resolved. Germline V gene lookup returns CDR1 LNHDA and CDR2 SQIVND (reference sequence). The CDR3 has 14 amino acids. Trimming stripped 0 bases from V and 0 bases from J, with 5 bases between. The CDR3: CASSIDLVNTEAFF. DNA for the CDR3: TGTGCCAGTAGTATAGATCTCGTGAACACTGAAGCTTTCTTT.

This clone was recorded only once. The chain couples TRBV7-6 to TRBJ1-1; 10 positions agree with TRBD1. The germline gives CDR1 SGHVS, CDR2 FNYEAQ. The CDR3 is made up of 15 amino acids. Trimming cost V 1 base and J 5 bases; bases outside gene matches: 4. The CDR3 nucleotides read TGTGCCAGCAGCTTAGGGGGGACAGGGGTAACTGAAGCTTTCTTT. It is translated as CASSLGGTGVTEAFF.

CDR3 bases: TGTGCCAGCAGCCGATGGACTAGCGTAGATACGCAGTATTTT. This translates into CASSRWTSVDTQYF. This sequence joins TRBV14 and TRBJ2-3, with TRBD2 matching 9 bases. The V gene's germline CDR1 is SGHDN and CDR2 FVKESK. The CDR3 spans 14 residues. Trimming took 4 bases from V and 5 from J; bases not matched to a gene: 4.

The genes are TRBV3-1 (or the pseudogene TRBV3-2) and TRBJ1-1; D is uncertain. The CDR3 runs to 17 residues. V gave up 1 base and J gave up 0 bases, with 15 bases separating them. Germline CDR1 LGHDT, CDR2 YNNKEL (reference sequence). This CDR3 is CASSQVPPGRLNTEAFF. The CDR3 DNA reads as TGTGCCAGCAGCCAAGTCCCGCCAGGTCGATTGAACACTGAAGCTTTCTTT.

The chain uses TRBV7-3 and TRBJ2-5, with 7 bases identical to TRBD2. The CDR3 spans 14 residues. Germline V lookup: CDR1 SGHTA, CDR2 FQGTGA. V lost 5 bases and J lost 5; bases outside the gene matches: 8. CDR3 nucleotide sequence: TGTGCCAGCAGCGCCGGGGGGAGCGAGGAGACCCAGTACTTC. Translation gives CASSAGGSEETQYF.

The chain recombines TRBV4-3 with TRBJ1-3, with D possibly being TRBD1 (5 bases). Germline loops: CDR1 LGHNA, CDR2 YSLEER. V shed 1 base and J shed 5 bases, with 12 bases lying between them. The CDR3 totals 15 residues. Written as DNA, the CDR3 is TGCGCCAGCAGCCAAGGTTGGGGGTACAGAAACACCATATATTTT. Its translation is CASSQGWGYRNTIYF.

V usage is TRBV12-3 or TRBV12-4 and J usage is TRBJ1-1; 8 bases are shared with TRBD1. The CDR3 has 11 residues. The ends lost 3 bases at V and 12 bases at J; junction bases unmatched: 3. The CDR3 DNA is TGTGCCAGCAGTTTGGGACAGGCCCCTTTCTTT. Its protein is CASSLGQAPFF.

This clone came up a few times. V usage is TRBV7-2 and J usage is TRBJ2-7; TRBD2 is a possible D gene (6 bases). The CDR3 extends over 18 amino acids. V lost 2 bases and J lost 1, with 21 bases in between. Germline V gene lookup returns CDR1 SGHTA and CDR2 FQGNSA. The CDR3 here is CASSLQASGGVGSYEQYF. The CDR3 DNA reads TGTGCCAGCAGCTTACAAGCGAGTGGCGGGGTAGGGTCCTACGAGCAGTACTTC.

The chain links TRBV28 to TRBJ1-5; D unresolved. The CDR3 has 14 amino acids. Germline assignment: CDR1 MDHEN and CDR2 SYDVKM. V lost 4 bases, J lost 6 bases, and 13 bases lay in between. CDR3 protein: CASSSPQVFQPQHF. CDR3 in DNA: TGTGCCAGCAGTTCACCCCAGGTTTTTCAGCCCCAGCATTTT.

This clone was recorded a few times. The rearrangement joins TRBV2 to TRBJ2-7; 9 bases agree with TRBD1. Germline CDR1 SNHLY, CDR2 FYNNEI. This CDR3 region has 15 residues. With 9 bases clipped from V and 6 bases from J, the junction kept 15 bases outside the gene matches. The CDR3 spells CASRFPGQGRGEQYF. In DNA, the CDR3 is TGTGCCAGTAGGTTCCCCGGACAGGGGAGAGGCGAGCAGTACTTC.

Regarding this clone: Additional DNA sequences in this sample encode the identical CDR3. The chain's CDR3 is CASSQGGGYGYTF. Here the CDR3 DNA reads TGTGCCAGCAGCCAGGGGGGGGGCTATGGCTACACCTTC. The chain carries TRBV6-5 and TRBJ1-2; 7 nucleotides agree with TRBD1. Trimming cost V 6 bases and J 4 bases; bases outside gene matches: 5. Per germline, CDR1 MNHEY and CDR2 SVGAGI. CDR3 size: 13 residues.

The chain employs TRBV6-5 and TRBJ2-7, with TRBD1 matching 8 bases. Losses at the gene ends were 6 bases for V and 5 bases for J; bases not matched to a gene: 6. Germline lookup yields CDR1 MNHEY and CDR2 SVGAGI. The CDR3 sequence is 13 residues long. This chain's CDR3 is CASRRTGLDEQYF. CDR3 nucleotide sequence: TGTGCCAGCAGGCGGACAGGGTTGGACGAGCAGTACTTC.

The chain links TRBV4-3 to TRBJ1-5; perhaps TRBD1 as D (5 bases). Germline assignment: CDR1 LGHNA and CDR2 YSLEER. V lost 0 bases to trimming and J lost 9 bases, with 15 bases between them. The CDR3 consists of 15 residues. The CDR3 DNA reads TGCGCCAGCAGCCAAGATTTCAGGGACCGTACGCCCCAGCATTTT. It is translated as CASSQDFRDRTPQHF.